This T cell receptor beta chain emerged from a study of low-dose radiotherapy and immunotherapy resistance in tumors. Primers used for first-strand cDNA, a TRAV- and TRBV-specific set, covered both alpha and beta chains. With a constant-region primer and a V-primer adapter, TCRs were subjected to around 18 PCR cycles of amplification. TCRdb processed the reads anew with MiXCR; each CDR3 protein has one entry. The table includes roughly 6,300 distinct CDR3 sequences, roughly 80% detected once. The germline V and J ends were trimmed by 5 bases and 6 bases, with 9 bases remaining between them. CDR1 SGHNT and CDR2 YENEEA come from the germline V gene. CDR3 size: 12 residues.

The rearrangement joins TRBV11-3 to TRBJ2-3; possibly TRBD1 for D (5 bases). The clonotype originates from a human donor with advanced metastatic prostate, ovarian, gallbladder or colorectal cancer (not recorded which). This table probably holds off-target reads from a library built for another chain. The CDR3 sequence is CASSQRGDTQYF. CDR3 DNA sequence: TGTGCCAGCAGCCAAAGGGGTGATACGCAGTATTTT.